This TCR beta chain came from a study of T cells in Graves' hyperthyroidism and ophthalmopathy (dated by TCRdb to 2018 to 2020). Background on the whole study: Peripheral blood samples were taken at the time of initial diagnosis, prior to any treatment. Prospective prediction of ophthalmopathy was tested in an independent validation cohort of some 20 hyperthyroidism patients and some 17 patients who later progressed to ophthalmopathy. The paper describes TCR Vbeta CDR3 sequencing of 120 to 150 peripheral blood samples, made up of 43 ophthalmopathy patients, 70 to 75 hyperthyroidism patients and approximately 17 progressor patients. After blood sampling, hyperthyroidism patients were treated with methimazole at a starting dose of 30 mg daily, and ophthalmopathy patients were treated with high-dose intravenous methylprednisolone. In more than 5 Graves' hyperthyroidism patients, the study also compared T-cell repertoires from thyroid tissue with T-cell repertoires from blood. For training and testing, the roughly 93 patients in the discovery cohort were randomly divided in a 7:3 ratio. To identify TCR V-J signatures that set the groups apart, the researchers used a discovery cohort of more than 95 patients, made up of 40 to 45 with Graves' ophthalmopathy and about 59 with stable Graves' hyperthyroidism.

Concerning this clonotype itself: The antigen it binds to is not known. The sample holds no much larger clone one base away, and base qualities are not on file.

From a lookup of the germline V gene, CDR1 and CDR2 are SQVTM and ANQGSEA. From its cysteine to its phenylalanine, the CDR3 spans 14 amino acids. Only the CDR3 part of the read is kept: 42 bases, read in frame from the first base. Trimming removed 3 bases from V and 5 bases from J; the gene matches leave 6 bases unexplained. A patient counted as having stable Graves' hyperthyroidism if no progression to ophthalmopathy occurred over 18 months of follow-up. Hyperthyroidism patients were aged 18 to 65 years and newly diagnosed, with disease duration of less than 2 months. Any patient with an uncontrolled infection, another autoimmune disease, pregnancy or lactation was excluded. Diagnoses were based on clinical symptoms, serum thyroxine and TRAb, thyroid ultrasound and orbital computed tomography. Ficoll-Paque density gradient centrifugation was used to isolate PBMCs from about 10 ml of fresh peripheral blood. Total RNA was extracted using Trizol reagent, and RNA quality was assessed on an Agilent 2100 Bioanalyzer.

TCR beta CDR3 regions were amplified from RNA transcripts. The TCR CDR3 was subjected to a first round of RT-PCR using the HTBI primer set and the Qiagen OneStep RT-PCR kit. The libraries were constructed in a second round of multiplex PCR and then size-selected and purified. Libraries were sequenced paired-end with 100 bp reads on an Illumina HiSeq2000. The study's processing was this. SOAPnuke was used to process the raw data, removing reads that contained adapters or uncalled bases, had a mean Phred below 15, or lacked an exact match to the constant primer or identifier. High-quality paired reads were merged using COPE v1.2.5, and each unique nucleotide sequence was defined as a clonotype. MiTCR v1.1 was used to align the clonotypes against IMGT TRBV, TRBD and TRBJ reference segments. The analysis included only V-J combinations with a frequency above 0.0001, which together covered roughly 99% of the repertoires. A TCS score was defined as the ratio of F50 (clonal expansion) to E x V (chaos), with BLOSUM62-based TCRdist applied between CDR3 peptides within each V-J. Welch's t-statistics and random forest reduced fewer than 600 V-J features to roughly 13, which were used in a naive Bayes classifier (R e1071). TCRdb reanalyzed the raw reads on its own, using fastp at Q25 for trimming and MiXCR for clone calling, and kept in-frame beta chains. Rows are combined by CDR3 protein, so each entry shows the most common genes and DNA. These V and J calls originate from TCRdb's pipeline instead of the authors' own analysis. Within this sample are about 560,000 distinct CDR3 sequences, with approximately 15% of them counted one time only. 15% to 20% of the sample goes to the ten largest clones.

Overall results and qualifications from the work: No statistical method was used to fix the sample size in advance, and group allocation was not hidden from the investigators. Blood samples also contained most of the expanded thyroid clonotypes (frequency above 0.001), which suggests that blood repertoires may reflect thyroid immune responses. During validation, the model predicted progression to ophthalmopathy a median of approximately six months ahead of onset, with more than 55% sensitivity and 72% to 85% specificity. In cross-validation, a model built on a 13 V-J signature told ophthalmopathy apart from stable hyperthyroidism with under 90% sensitivity and approximately 81% specificity, and in testing the same model reached 80%/75%.

The rearranged segments are TRBV29-1 and TRBJ1-2; the central 10 bases match TRBD1. The receptor was isolated from a woman aged 18-30 years with Graves' hyperthyroidism. Sequenced: blood. Here the CDR3 is given as CSVEGGQGNYGYTF. In nucleotide form, the sequence is TGCAGCGTTGAGGGGGGACAGGGGAATTATGGCTACACCTTC.